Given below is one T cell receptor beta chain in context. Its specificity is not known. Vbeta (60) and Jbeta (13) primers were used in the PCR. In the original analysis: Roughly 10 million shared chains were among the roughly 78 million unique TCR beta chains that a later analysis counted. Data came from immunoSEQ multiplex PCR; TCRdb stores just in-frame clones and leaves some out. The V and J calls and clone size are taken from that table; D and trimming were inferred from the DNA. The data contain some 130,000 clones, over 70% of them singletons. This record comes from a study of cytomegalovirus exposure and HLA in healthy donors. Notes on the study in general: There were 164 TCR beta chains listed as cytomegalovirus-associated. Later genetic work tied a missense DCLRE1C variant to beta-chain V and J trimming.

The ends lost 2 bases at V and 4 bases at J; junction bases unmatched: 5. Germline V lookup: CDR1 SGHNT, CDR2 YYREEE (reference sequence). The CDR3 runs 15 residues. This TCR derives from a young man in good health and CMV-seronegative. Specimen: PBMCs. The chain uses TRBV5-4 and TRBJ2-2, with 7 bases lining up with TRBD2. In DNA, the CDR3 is TGTGCCAGCAGCTTTGAACTAGCGCGCACCGGGGAGCTGTTTTTT. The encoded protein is CASSFELARTGELFF. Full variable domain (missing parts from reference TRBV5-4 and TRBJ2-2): ETGVTQSPTHLIKTRGQQVTLRCSSQSGHNTVSWYQQALGQGPQFIFQYYREEENGRGNFPPRFSGLQFPNYSSELNVNALELDDSALYLCASSFELARTGELFFGEGSRLTVL.